This T cell receptor beta chain comes out of a study of technical replicates of blood from several donors. Germline assignment: CDR1 MGHRA and CDR2 YSYEKL. Losses at the gene ends were 2 bases for V and 0 bases for J; bases not matched to a gene: 6. The CDR3 consists of 17 residues. Only in-frame clones appear in the TCRdb table, and some are missing; sequencing was by immunoSEQ multiplex PCR. The sample lists 65,000 to 90,000 clones, about 86% occurring once. The gene calls are TRBV4-1 and TRBJ1-3, with 8 bases aligning to TRBD1. The sequence was collected from a human donor in good health. Some clones in this sample may be carry-over from other donors' samples. Source material: PBMCs. The CDR3 DNA reads as TGCGCCAGCAGCCAAATAGACAGGGGACTCTCTGGAAACACCATATATTTT. It yields the protein CASSQIDRGLSGNTIYF.